The 2 T cell receptor beta chains in this list originate from one sample, sequenced in a study of immune evolution from preneoplasia to lung adenocarcinoma. Produced via immunoSEQ multiplex PCR; TCRdb's table is partial and in-frame only. The profile covers approximately 9,100 clones, with approximately 83% appearing a single time and roughly 5.7% taken by the ten largest. The specimen was FFPE minimally invasive lung adenocarcinoma tissue. The receptors derive from a person aged 65 to 85 with lung adenocarcinoma.

This clone has a single count. V usage is TRBV28 and J usage is TRBJ1-2, with D possibly being TRBD1 (5 bases). The CDR3 contains 16 residues. Germline V lookup: CDR1 MDHEN, CDR2 SYDVKM. V was shortened by 5 bases and J by 1 base, with 17 bases between the two germline ends. The DNA of the CDR3 is TGTGCCAGCAGTCCACTCGGGACGGCGCTTAACTATGGCTACACCTTC. Encoded protein: CASSPLGTALNYGYTF.

Concerning this clone itself: One junction end disagrees with the germline gene, perhaps due to a read error. This chain joins TRBV15 and TRBJ1-2; 7 bases are shared with TRBD1. CDR1 and CDR2 from the germline V gene are LNHNV and YYDKDF (reference sequence). The CDR3 is 15 amino acids. This CDR3 is CVTSRGSRRDSGYTF. CDR3 nucleotides: TGTGTCACCAGCAGAGGTTCTCGTCGGGACAGTGGCTACACCTTC. The full variable domain, rest sourced from reference TRBV15 and TRBJ1-2, is DAMVIQNPRYQVTQFGKPVTLSCSQTLNHNVMYWYQQKSSQAPKLLFHYYDKDFNNEADTPDNFQSRRPNTSFCFLDIRSPGLGDTAMYLCVTSRGSRRDSGYTFGSGTRLTVV.